This T cell receptor (beta chain) is drawn from a study of long-term antiretroviral therapy in people with HIV. Treatment for every participant with HIV took place in the United States. The germline V gene has CDR1 LNHNV and CDR2 YYDKDF (reference sequence). The CDR3 extends over 17 amino acids. Trimming pared 4 bases from V and 4 bases from J, leaving 22 bases between. The assay, immunoSEQ v3.0, was run at survey level. Produced via immunoSEQ multiplex PCR; TCRdb's table is partial and in-frame only. This table has fewer than 25,000 clones, 65% to 90% appearing once. This chain joins TRBV15 and TRBJ1-2, with a weak D call TRBD1 (6 bases). This specimen consisted of unsorted PBMCs, obtained 1.2 years after starting antiretroviral therapy. The TCR sequence derives from a man aged 45-65 years with HIV. DNA of the CDR3: TGTGCCACCAGCAAAGCCAGGACAGCTGGAGGGAGCTATGGCTACACCTTC. Residues: CATSKARTAGGSYGYTF.